These 16 T cell receptor beta chains came from one sample sequenced in a study of spatial heterogeneity in lung cancer. The antigens of these receptors remain unknown. TCRdb called the 5' RACE reads again in MiXCR, with one record for every CDR3 protein. The sample lists some 15,000 distinct CDR3 sequences, around 5% occurring once. The study, taken as a whole, reports: Tracking of tumor mutation counts was seen in expanded intratumoral alpha and beta TCR counts.

Time point in this sample: sample taken at primary tumor resection. The sample here was lung tumor tissue, taken at surgery. Source of these receptors: a female donor with early-stage non-small cell lung cancer.

This clonotype was seen repeatedly, ten times or more. This beta chain turned up in a library designed for alpha chains; as an off-target read, its abundance says little. This chain connects TRBV7-2 to TRBJ2-5, with 8 positions matching TRBD2. Germline V CDR1 and CDR2: SGHTA, FQGNSA. The CDR3 is made up of 14 amino acids. The V gene end was trimmed by 0 bases and the J gene end by 5 bases; junction bases not matched to a gene: 2. The CDR3 DNA reads as TGTGCCAGCAGCTTAGCCCGACTAGCGGAGACCCAGTACTTC. It codes for CASSLARLAETQYF.

This clonotype was found many times. Within a library made for alpha chains, this beta chain is off target, and its count is uninformative. The chain recombines TRBV5-4 with TRBJ1-2; D is uncertain. This CDR3 comprises 14 residues. Trimming took off 1 base at V and 8 bases at J, with 15 bases between the two ends. Germline CDR1 reads SGHNT; CDR2 reads YYREEE (reference sequence). This CDR3 reads CASSLWWNRPGYTF. Written as DNA, the CDR3 is TGTGCCAGCAGCTTGTGGTGGAACCGACCCGGCTACACCTTC.

There are many counts of this clonotype. For a library built for alpha chains, this beta chain is a stray read; little rests on its size. This chain connects TRBV28 to TRBJ2-5; 8 bases map to TRBD2. Germline assignment: CDR1 MDHEN and CDR2 SYDVKM. The CDR3 is 13 residues long. The J segment lost 6 bases and the V segment lost 1 base, leaving 1 base of the junction unmatched. The CDR3 nucleotides read TGTGCCAGCAGTTTATCGGGGGGGCAGACCCAGTACTTC. It encodes CASSLSGGQTQYF.

Points on this clonotype: The library was prepared for alpha chains; this beta chain is a stray read, so its frequency means little. The chain employs TRBV19 and TRBJ2-2; a weak D match, TRBD2 (5 bases). The germline V and J ends were trimmed by 4 bases and 6 bases, with 12 bases remaining between them. Germline-derived CDR1 and CDR2 are LNHDA and SQIVND (reference sequence). CDR3 length: 14 amino acids. CDR3 nucleotide sequence: TGTGCCAGTAGTACGTTTGACTACTCCGGGGAGCTGTTTTTT. Translating gives CASSTFDYSGELFF.

This clonotype was counted ten times or more. Within a library made for alpha chains, this beta chain is off target, and its count is uninformative. The chain carries TRBV20-1 and TRBJ1-1, with 8 bases that match TRBD1. The junction had 5 bases not matched to a gene; V was cut back by 5 bases and J by 0 bases. Germline-derived CDR1 and CDR2 are DFQATT and SNEGSKA (reference sequence). There are 14 residues in the CDR3. The CDR3 DNA is TGCAGTGCTCTCCAGGGGGCCGTGAACACTGAAGCTTTCTTT. It codes for CSALQGAVNTEAFF.

This clonotype was found many times. In a library made to pick up alpha chains, this beta chain is a stray read with a size that means little. The V and J genes are TRBV7-9 and TRBJ1-1; D unresolved. CDR1 is SEHNR, CDR2 FQNEAQ, per germline (reference sequence). With 4 bases removed from V and 4 bases from J, the gap between germline ends came to 10 bases. CDR3 length: 13 amino acids. The CDR3, as DNA: TGTGCCAGCAGCTATAGGGAGGGCACTGAAGCTTTCTTT. Its protein is CASSYREGTEAFF.

This clonotype was counted at least ten times. This beta chain slipped into a library made for alpha chains as a stray read, so its size is not meaningful. The V and J genes are TRBV18 and TRBJ1-1; 8 nucleotides match TRBD1. CDR3 size: 14 residues. Germline CDR1 and CDR2: KGHSH and LQKENI. V lost 2 bases to trimming and J lost 3 bases; unmatched junction nucleotides: 2. The CDR3 coding sequence is TGTGCCAGCTCACCAGACAGGGGATACACTGAAGCTTTCTTT. Translated, it gives CASSPDRGYTEAFF.

In its sample, this clonotype was seen a few times. This beta chain is an off-target read within a library intended for alpha chains, so its frequency means little. The J gene is TRBJ1-6, the V gene TRBV7-2; D is undetermined. V was trimmed by 5 bases and J by 0 bases, leaving 17 bases between them. CDR3 length equals 18 residues. Germline V gives CDR1 SGHTA, CDR2 FQGNSA. CDR3 sequence (DNA): TGTGCCAGCAGCCGGGTAGTACTGCTGAGCTCCTATAATTCACCCCTCCACTTT. The encoded protein is CASSRVVLLSSYNSPLHF.

This clonotype is termed medium-sized. Because the library targeted alpha chains, this beta chain is an off-target read whose size means little. The rearrangement links TRBV19 to TRBJ1-5, with no clear D. Germline V CDR1 and CDR2: LNHDA, SQIVND (reference sequence). Trimming stripped 1 base from V and 4 bases from J, with 11 bases between. The CDR3 contains 15 residues. Here the CDR3 reads CASSIGRRGNQPQHF. The CDR3 DNA reads as TGTGCCAGTAGTATAGGACGGCGAGGGAATCAGCCCCAGCATTTT.

With regard to this clonotype: A junction boundary mismatches the germline segment, possibly from a read error. The size of this beta chain means little, since it is a stray read in a library made for alpha chains. The chain joins TRBV3-1 to TRBJ2-2; no firm D call. This CDR3 comprises 12 residues. Germline CDR1 and CDR2: LGHDT and YNNKEL (reference sequence). The CDR3 is CASSLNTVELFF. CDR3 DNA sequence: TGTGCCAGCAGCCTCAACACCGTGGAGCTGTTTTTT.

This clonotype was recorded at least ten times. For a library built for alpha chains, this beta chain is a stray read; little rests on its size. CDR3 sequence (DNA): TGTGCCACCTACCTGGGACAGCTTAATTCACCCCTCCACTTT. Encoded protein: CATYLGQLNSPLHF. The J gene is TRBJ1-6, the V gene TRBV7-6; 7 nucleotides align to TRBD1. The CDR3 is 14 residues long. V lost 10 bases and J lost 6; bases outside the gene matches: 9. Per the germline V gene, CDR1 is SGHVS and CDR2 is FNYEAQ.

This clonotype was seen repeatedly, ten times or more. Because the library targeted alpha chains, this beta chain is an off-target read whose size means little. V and J are TRBV5-6 and TRBJ1-1; 8 positions match TRBD1. The CDR3 runs 15 residues. The junction had 5 bases not matched to a gene; V was cut back by 1 base and J by 3 bases. Germline V CDR1 and CDR2: SGHDT, YYEEEE. This CDR3 reads CASSLYDRGDTEAFF. DNA for the CDR3: TGTGCCAGCAGCTTGTACGACAGGGGAGACACTGAAGCTTTCTTT.

This clonotype is classed as medium-sized. This beta chain came through as a stray read in a library set up for alpha chains, and its size says little. The V and J genes are TRBV2 and TRBJ2-1, with TRBD2 matching 9 bases. The CDR3 totals 14 residues. Germline CDR1 and CDR2: SNHLY and FYNNEI. V lost 4 bases, J lost 4 bases, and 2 bases stayed unmatched. CDR3 bases: TGTGCCAGCAGTGGGACTAGCGAGTACAATGAGCAGTTCTTC. It is translated as CASSGTSEYNEQFF.

By share, this clonotype ranks as medium-sized (0.01 to 0.1%). This beta chain came through as a stray read in a library set up for alpha chains, and its size says little. The chain has TRBV18 and TRBJ2-1; TRBD2 matches at 11 bases. CDR3 length: 16 residues. CDR1 and CDR2 from the germline V gene are KGHSH and LQKENI. Trimming cost V 5 bases and J 8 bases; bases outside gene matches: 11. The CDR3 DNA reads as TGTGCCAGCTCATCCTCCGGGACTAGCGGAACATATGAGCAGTTCTTC. Encoded protein: CASSSSGTSGTYEQFF.

At least ten counts were recorded for this clonotype. This beta chain slipped into a library made for alpha chains as a stray read, so its size is not meaningful. The rearrangement links TRBV20-1 to TRBJ2-7; 8 bases are a match to TRBD2. Germline assignment: CDR1 DFQATT and CDR2 SNEGSKA (reference sequence). V lost 0 bases to trimming and J lost 4 bases; unmatched junction nucleotides: 5. This CDR3 has 14 amino acids. CDR3 bases: TGCAGTGCTAGAGATAAGGAGCGGGGGTACGAGCAGTACTTC. Its protein is CSARDKERGYEQYF.

This clonotype was seen at least ten times. As an off-target read in a library built for alpha chains, this beta chain has a frequency of little significance. The chain combines TRBV2 with TRBJ2-7; tentatively, D is TRBD1 (6 bases). Between the trimmed V and J ends, which lost 8 bases and 5 bases, there was a span of 13 bases. CDR3 length: 12 residues. Germline V CDR1 and CDR2: SNHLY, FYNNEI. The CDR3 spells CASLGQGNEQYF. CDR3 coding DNA: TGTGCCAGCCTAGGGCAGGGGAACGAGCAGTACTTC.